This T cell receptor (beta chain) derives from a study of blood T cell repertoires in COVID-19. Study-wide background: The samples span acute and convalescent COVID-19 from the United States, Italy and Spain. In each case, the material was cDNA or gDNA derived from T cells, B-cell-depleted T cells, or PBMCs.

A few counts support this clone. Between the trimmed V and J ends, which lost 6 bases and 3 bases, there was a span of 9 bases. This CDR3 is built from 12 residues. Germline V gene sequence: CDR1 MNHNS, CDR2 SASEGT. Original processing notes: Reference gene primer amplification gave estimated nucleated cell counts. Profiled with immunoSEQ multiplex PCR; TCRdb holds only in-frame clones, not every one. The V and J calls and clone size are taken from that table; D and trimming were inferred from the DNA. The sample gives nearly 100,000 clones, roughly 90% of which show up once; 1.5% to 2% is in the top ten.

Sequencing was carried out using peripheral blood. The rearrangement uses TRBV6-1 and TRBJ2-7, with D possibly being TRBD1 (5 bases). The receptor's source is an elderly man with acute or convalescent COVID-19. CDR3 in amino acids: CASRTDSYEQYF. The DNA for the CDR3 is TGTGCCAGCAGGACCGACAGCTACGAGCAGTACTTC.